Listed here are 24 T cell receptor beta chains from one sample, sequenced in a study of regulatory T cells in long-lasting Graves disease. Investigators prepared the TCR beta libraries by applying iRepertoire HTBI primers and Arm-PCR of CDR3 regions. MiXCR, applied by TCRdb to the multiplex PCR reads, yields one record per CDR3 protein. The repertoire holds hundreds of thousands of distinct CDR3 sequences, with roughly 15% as singletons. Time point meaning: newly diagnosed GD, antithyroid drugs for less than 3 months. The TCR library was made from RNA that had been extracted from PBMCs in TRIzol. The same data also went into a second study, on T cells in Graves' hyperthyroidism and ophthalmopathy.

Source: peripheral blood mononuclear cells (PBMCs), taken at new diagnosis, from a patient treated with antithyroid drugs. The receptors come from a woman in her 30s with Graves disease.

This clonotype was observed many times. The J gene is TRBJ2-1, the V gene TRBV28; 8 bases fit TRBD2. This CDR3 has 16 residues. The V and J ends lost 7 bases and 1 base, in that order; junction bases with no gene match: 9. CDR1 is MDHEN and CDR2 is SYDVKM in the germline V gene. CDR3 amino acids: CASTAFTSGSYNEQFF. The CDR3 region has the DNA TGTGCCAGCACCGCCTTTACTAGCGGTTCCTACAATGAGCAGTTCTTC.

This clonotype was counted many times. The chain uses TRBV10-3 and TRBJ1-1; 8 bases line up with TRBD1. The germline V gene encodes CDR1 ENHRY and CDR2 SYGVKD. The V gene end was trimmed by 7 bases and the J gene end by 1 base; junction bases not matched to a gene: 8. This CDR3 comprises 15 residues. This CDR3 reads CAIKTTGTGNTEAFF. CDR3 coding DNA: TGTGCCATCAAGACAACCGGGACAGGGAACACTGAAGCTTTCTTT.

Note on this clonotype: A junction end diverges from the germline sequence, so it may reflect a read error. The chain combines TRBV7-7 with TRBJ2-3; D ambiguous. Germline V gives CDR1 SSHAT, CDR2 FNYEAQ (reference sequence). The CDR3 is 14 residues long. The CDR3 here is CASSLASITDTQYF. The CDR3 bases are TGTGCTAGCAGCTTGGCTAGTATCACAGATACGCAGTATTTT.

There are a few counts of this clonotype. The chain has TRBV5-6 and TRBJ1-2; tentative D call: TRBD1 (5 bases). Germline V gene lookup returns CDR1 SGHDT and CDR2 YYEEEE. V was trimmed by 2 bases and J by 4 bases, leaving 18 bases between them. The CDR3 runs to 16 residues. CDR3 sequence: CASSFLGIPGGYGYTF. The DNA for the CDR3 is TGTGCCAGCAGCTTCCTGGGGATCCCCGGGGGCTATGGCTACACCTTC. Full variable domain (remainder filled in from reference TRBV5-6 and TRBJ1-2): DAGVTQSPTHLIKTRGQQVTLRCSPKSGHDTVSWYQQALGQGPQFIFQYYEEEERQRGNFPDRFSGHQFPNYSSELNVNALLLGDSALYLCASSFLGIPGGYGYTFGSGTRLTVV.

This clonotype was recorded at least ten times. V is TRBV7-2 and J is TRBJ1-5, with D maybe TRBD1 (6 bases). V dropped 0 bases and J dropped 4 bases, with 16 bases sitting between them. Germline V CDR1 and CDR2: SGHTA, FQGNSA. CDR3 length equals 17 residues. The chain's CDR3 is CASSLARGTTPNQPQHF. CDR3 sequence (DNA): TGTGCCAGCAGCTTAGCGCGTGGGACAACGCCAAATCAGCCCCAGCATTTT.

Many counts were recorded for this clonotype. The chain carries TRBV28 and TRBJ2-4; D call uncertain. Trimming cost V 7 bases and J 1 base, with 11 bases left between them. This CDR3 contains 14 residues. Germline values: CDR1 MDHEN, CDR2 SYDVKM. The CDR3 spells CASIFNGAKNIQYF. CDR3 sequence (DNA): TGTGCCAGCATATTCAACGGGGCCAAAAACATTCAGTACTTC. The full variable domain, completed using reference TRBV28 and TRBJ2-4, is DVKVTQSSRYLVKRTGEKVFLECVQDMDHENMFWYRQDPGLGLRLIYFSYDVKMKEKGDIPEGYSVSREKKERFSLILESASTNQTSMYLCASIFNGAKNIQYFGAGTRLSVL.

This rearrangement joins TRBV7-9 to TRBJ2-1; 7 bases fit TRBD1. V lost 6 bases and J lost 1; bases outside the gene matches: 12. CDR1 and CDR2 from the germline V gene are SEHNR and FQNEAQ (reference sequence). The CDR3 covers 17 residues. Written as DNA, the CDR3 is TGTGCCAGCAGTAATACAGGGGAAAAAGGGTCCTACAATGAGCAGTTCTTC. Translated, it gives CASSNTGEKGSYNEQFF. Filled out from reference TRBV7-9 and TRBJ2-1, the complete variable domain reads DTGVSQNPRHKITKRGQNVTFRCDPISEHNRLYWYRQTLGQGPEFLTYFQNEAQLEKSRLLSDRFSAERPKGSFSTLEIQRTEQGDSAMYLCASSNTGEKGSYNEQFFGPGTRLTVL.

This clonotype was seen more than once but under ten times. The chain carries TRBV7-9 and TRBJ1-1; TRBD1 matches 8 bases. This CDR3 contains 16 residues. CDR1 is SEHNR and CDR2 is FQNEAQ in the germline V gene (reference sequence). With V trimmed by 5 bases and J by 8 bases, 16 bases remained unmatched. The CDR3 region has the DNA TGTGCCAGCAGCCCCCGGACAGGGACGGTGTCGGCGGAAGCTTTCTTT. Amino acids: CASSPRTGTVSAEAFF.

This clonotype came up many times. This chain connects TRBV12-3 or TRBV12-4 to TRBJ1-1; no definite D call. This CDR3 has 14 amino acids. Trimming removed 6 bases from V and 3 bases from J, with 14 bases in between. The CDR3 reads CASSRADLYTEAFF. The CDR3 nucleotides read TGTGCCAGCAGCCGCGCAGATTTGTACACTGAAGCTTTCTTT.

Ten or more counts support this clonotype. This chain connects TRBV27 to TRBJ1-6; D gene uncertain. CDR3 size: 12 residues. V was cut by 7 bases and J by 7 bases, with 8 bases left in between. CDR1 is MNHEY, CDR2 SMNVEV, per germline (reference sequence). The CDR3 spells CASKVGNSPLHF. CDR3 sequence (DNA): TGTGCCAGCAAGGTGGGAAATTCACCCCTCCACTTT.

This clonotype was seen at least ten times. The chain carries TRBV27 and TRBJ2-1, with unresolved D. V lost 5 bases and J lost 9, with 11 bases in between. Per the germline V gene, CDR1 is MNHEY and CDR2 is SMNVEV (reference sequence). This CDR3 has 12 residues. As DNA, the CDR3 is TGTGCCAGCAGTAGGCTGTTTAGTGAGCAGTTCTTC. This gives the protein CASSRLFSEQFF.

This clonotype was found many times. This sequence joins TRBV12-3 or TRBV12-4 and TRBJ1-2; D call uncertain. This CDR3 comprises 13 residues. V lost 7 bases and J lost 4, with 13 bases in between. The CDR3 sequence is CASTEGRAYGYTF. The CDR3 nucleotides read TGTGCCAGCACCGAGGGTCGGGCCTATGGCTACACCTTC.

This clonotype was detected ten times or more. The chain recombines TRBV6-5 with TRBJ2-2; D is possibly TRBD1 (6 bases). Per the germline V gene, CDR1 is MNHEY and CDR2 is SVGAGI. CDR3 length: 17 residues. Trimming stripped 4 bases from V and 0 bases from J, with 15 bases between. For the CDR3, the DNA is TGTGCCAGCAGTTTCAGCGCCCGGACAGCGAACACCGGGGAGCTGTTTTTT. Translation: CASSFSARTANTGELFF.

The chain joins TRBV10-3 to TRBJ2-1; D is undetermined. The V end lost 1 base, the J end lost 9 bases, and 4 bases lay between the germline ends. The CDR3 runs 11 residues. From germline, CDR1 is ENHRY and CDR2 SYGVKD. The CDR3 nucleotides are TGTGCCATCAGTGAGTACGGTGAGCAGTTCTTC. It is translated as CAISEYGEQFF.

This clonotype was found once. V gene TRBV2 combines with J gene TRBJ1-2, with D possibly being TRBD1 (6 bases). Germline V CDR1 and CDR2: SNHLY, FYNNEI. V dropped 6 bases and J dropped 6 bases, with 14 bases sitting between them. CDR3 length equals 13 residues. The CDR3 DNA reads as TGTGCCAGCAGCTGGGGGCAGGGGAATGGCTACACCTTC. Its translation: CASSWGQGNGYTF. Variable domain in full (rest from reference TRBV2 and TRBJ1-2): EPEVTQTPSHQVTQMGQEVILRCVPISNHLYFYWYRQILGQKVEFLVSFYNNEISEKSEIFDDQFSVERPDGSNFTLKIRSTKLEDSAMYFCASSWGQGNGYTFGSGTRLTVV.

The gene calls are TRBV20-1 and TRBJ2-7; TRBD2 is a possible D gene (5 bases). Trimming took off 3 bases at V and 4 bases at J, with 13 bases between the two ends. Germline CDR1 reads DFQATT; CDR2 reads SNEGSKA (reference sequence). The CDR3 length is 13 residues. The CDR3 sequence is CSASQEDPYEQYF. Written as DNA, the CDR3 is TGCAGTGCTAGTCAGGAGGACCCTTACGAGCAGTACTTC.

The chain recombines TRBV27 with TRBJ2-2; TRBD2 aligns across 11 bases. The germline V gene encodes CDR1 MNHEY and CDR2 SMNVEV (reference sequence). J gave up 3 bases and V 3 bases, and 12 bases lay outside the gene matches. This CDR3 region has 19 residues. CDR3 bases: TGTGCCAGCAGTTTCAGGGGAATTCTTAGCGGGAGGGACACCGGGGAGCTGTTTTTT. Protein: CASSFRGILSGRDTGELFF.

This clonotype has a count of ten or more. In DNA form, the CDR3 reads TGTGCCAGCAACCAACTCGGACCTAGCAATCAGCCCCAGCATTTT. Its translation is CASNQLGPSNQPQHF. This rearrangement joins TRBV7-8 to TRBJ1-5; D ambiguous. Deletions cut 7 bases from V and 0 bases from J, with 13 bases between. Germline-derived CDR1 and CDR2 are SGHVS and FQNEAQ. This CDR3 comprises 15 residues.

V is TRBV20-1 and J is TRBJ2-5; the D gene could be TRBD1 or TRBD2 (5 bases each). Per the germline V gene, CDR1 is DFQATT and CDR2 is SNEGSKA (reference sequence). V lost 5 bases and J 7 bases, leaving 14 bases between the germline ends. The CDR3 is 12 amino acids. CDR3 region: CSAAGTRGTQYF. The CDR3 DNA is TGCAGTGCTGCCGGGACCCGGGGGACCCAGTACTTC.

This clonotype has just one count. This chain uses TRBV2 with TRBJ1-1; 8 nucleotides align to TRBD1. The V segment lost 2 bases and the J segment 4 bases; nucleotides outside the gene matches: 6. Germline loops: CDR1 SNHLY, CDR2 FYNNEI. The CDR3 runs 15 residues. The CDR3 DNA reads as TGTGCCAGCAGTGAACAGGGGGCGGTGGGCACTGAAGCTTTCTTT. Translating gives CASSEQGAVGTEAFF.

The CDR3 sequence is CASSFGRATRAFF. CDR3 DNA sequence: TGTGCCAGCAGTTTCGGCCGGGCCACTCGAGCTTTCTTT. The chain employs TRBV12-3 or TRBV12-4 and TRBJ1-1, with D hard to call. V was pared by 3 bases and J by 10 bases, with 15 bases between. The CDR3 sequence is 13 residues long.

In its sample, this clonotype was seen a few times. This chain joins TRBV9 and TRBJ2-2; the D gene is possibly TRBD2 (5 bases). Per the germline V gene, CDR1 is SGDLS and CDR2 is YYNGEE. Trimming pared 4 bases from V and 3 bases from J, leaving 10 bases between. The CDR3 is made up of 14 amino acids. CDR3 coding DNA: TGTGCCAGCAGCTATACTAGGGACACCGGGGAGCTGTTTTTT. Protein: CASSYTRDTGELFF. Supplemented by reference TRBV9 and TRBJ2-2, the full variable domain reads DSGVTQTPKHLITATGQRVTLRCSPRSGDLSVYWYQQSLDQGLQFLIQYYNGEERAKGNILERFSAQQFPDLHSELNLSSLELGDSALYFCASSYTRDTGELFFGEGSRLTVL.

This clonotype was seen a handful of times. The DNA for the CDR3 is TGCGCCAGCAGCGGCAGACTAGCGGGAGGGACGGGGGGTCGGCAAGAGACCCAGTACTTC. This codes for CASSGRLAGGTGGRQETQYF. This chain uses TRBV5-1 with TRBJ2-5; 14 bases are a match to TRBD2. Trimming removed 4 bases from V and 2 bases from J; junction bases left unmatched: 16. Per germline, CDR1 SGHRS and CDR2 YFSETQ. CDR3 length: 20 residues.

V usage is TRBV28 and J usage is TRBJ1-2; D perhaps matches TRBD1 (5 bases). The CDR3 covers 14 residues. CDR1 and CDR2 (germline): MDHEN, SYDVKM. Trimming stripped 7 bases from V and 4 bases from J, with 16 bases between. CDR3 DNA sequence: TGTGCCAGCATCAAAAAGGGACTTGGCTATGGCTACACCTTC. This encodes CASIKKGLGYGYTF.